Listed below are T cell receptor beta chains from one sample, sequenced in a study of blood T cell repertoires in COVID-19. Sequencing was performed with immunoSEQ multiplex PCR; in TCRdb, only in-frame clones are kept and a portion is missing. The sample consists of roughly 340,000 clones, around nine tenths of them appearing once. Sequencing was carried out using peripheral blood. The receptor source for this set is a woman aged 70 to 79 with COVID-19, enrolled during active disease. Each CDR3 is given with its conserved first and last residue. The D gene is left open where the match is weak. Not all rows give a size; the values are once, few, many and, for expanded clones, a class.

TGCGCCAGCAGCTTAGACAGGGCCACCATATATTTT	CASSLDRATIYF	TRBD1	TRBV5-1	TRBJ1-3	-
TGTGCCAGCAGCATGACTAGCACCGCTACGCAGTATTTT	CASSMTSTATQYF	TRBD2	TRBV9	TRBJ2-3	-
TGTGCCACCCAAGGACAGCAATATGGCTACACCTTC	CATQGQQYGYTF	-	TRBV6-5	TRBJ1-2	-
TGTGCCAGCAGTTTGTATGAGCAGTACTTC	CASSLYEQYF	-	TRBV27	TRBJ2-7	-
TGTGCCAGCAGTTCCCCCTCTATTTGGTCCGGGGGTGGGGAGACCCAGTACTTC	CASSSPSIWSGGGETQYF	-	TRBV28	TRBJ2-5	few
TGTGGGGCGCAGGGCACCTCCTACGAGCAGTACTTC	CGAQGTSYEQYF	-	TRBV9	TRBJ2-7	once
TGTGCCAGCAGCTCCAGAAGAGGACAGGTCGGGGTCACCGGGGAGCTGTTTTTT	CASSSRRGQVGVTGELFF	TRBD1	TRBV5-4	TRBJ2-2	-
TGTGCCAGTACCCTGGGACAGGGATCCCTCAATAATTCACCCCTCCACTTT	CASTLGQGSLNNSPLHF	TRBD1	TRBV19	TRBJ1-6	-
TGTGCCTGGAATCGGGCGGGGGTCAATGAGCAGTTCTTC	CAWNRAGVNEQFF	TRBD2	TRBV30	TRBJ2-1	-
TGTGCCAGCAGTGACGGTTATCTAAACACTGAAGCTTTCTTT	CASSDGYLNTEAFF	-	TRBV6-4	TRBJ1-1	-
TGTGCCAGCAGCCCCTTTTTCGGTAATTCACCCCTCCACTTT	CASSPFFGNSPLHF	-	TRBV7-3	TRBJ1-6	-
TGTGCCAGCAGTCCGACAGGGCACACTGAAGCTTTCTTT	CASSPTGHTEAFF	TRBD1	TRBV6-5	TRBJ1-1	-
TGTGCTAGTGGTTTGGTACTGGGGGGACAGGCCAATTCACCCCTCCACTTT	CASGLVLGGQANSPLHF	TRBD1	TRBV12-5	TRBJ1-6	few
TGTGCCAGCAGTTACTCACGGGGGAACTATGGCTACACCTTC	CASSYSRGNYGYTF	-	TRBV6-5	TRBJ1-2	-
TGCGCCAGCAGCCCGGGGACAGCCAACACTGAAGCTTTCTTT	CASSPGTANTEAFF	TRBD1	TRBV5-1	TRBJ1-1	-
TGTGCCAGCAAAGCCGGGATAAGGTGGTCACCCCTCCACTTT	CASKAGIRWSPLHF	-	TRBV27	TRBJ1-6	-
TGTGCCTGGAGTGTACGGGGTTACGAGCAGTACTTC	CAWSVRGYEQYF	-	TRBV30	TRBJ2-7	few
TGCGCCAGCAGTGCCTCGGGACAGGGGCGATACAATGAGCAGTTCTTC	CASSASGQGRYNEQFF	TRBD1	TRBV10-1	TRBJ2-1	few